This T cell receptor (beta chain) is drawn from a study of blood T cell repertoires in COVID-19. Repertoires were generated with immunoSEQ multiplex PCR, while TCRdb's copy carries only in-frame clones and drops some. The sample records around 150,000 clones, roughly 85% being singletons. The V end lost 4 bases, the J end lost 0 bases, and 13 bases lay between the germline ends. CDR3 length equals 15 residues. The germline V gene encodes CDR1 SGDLS and CDR2 YYNGEE. The sample was peripheral blood. The chain joins TRBV9 to TRBJ1-1; no reliable D call. The TCR sequence derives from a man between 65 and 85 years old with acute or convalescent COVID-19. This chain's CDR3 is CASSPGFRMNTEAFF. The CDR3 DNA sequence: TGTGCCAGCAGCCCCGGGTTCCGCATGAACACTGAAGCTTTCTTT.